Given below is one T cell receptor (beta chain) in context. No antigen is known for it. These data are taken from a study of OX40 agonist ivuxolimab in advanced cancers. At the level of the study: Ivuxolimab was delivered to patients intravenously every 2 weeks at doses spanning 0.01 to 10 mg/kg. Earlier treatment with anti-PD-1, anti-PD-L1 or anti-CTLA-4 was permitted, and roughly 40% had received some.

General observations from the study: Among T cells, CD8+ cells averaged more expanded clones than CD4+ cells.

The data were produced by immunoSEQ multiplex PCR, yet TCRdb's version contains in-frame clones alone and is incomplete. The sample includes 60,000 to 75,000 clones, roughly 93% seen only once; the top ten take less than 20%. The cohort excluded patients with autoimmune disease history or systemic immunosuppression. The CDR3 length is 13 residues. CDR1 is SGDLS, CDR2 YYNGEE, per germline. V trimming: 3 bases; J trimming: 6 bases; junction bases outside the gene matches: 5. The sample in question was CD4+ or CD8+ T cells sorted from blood, obtained in a trial of the OX40 agonist ivuxolimab. This sequence originates from an adult with an advanced solid tumor such as melanoma, head and neck, liver or kidney cancer. This chain links TRBV9 with TRBJ1-1; 7 bases are a match to TRBD1. The CDR3 region has the DNA TGTGCCAGCAGCGGGACAGGATCGGCTGAAGCTTTCTTT. Its protein is CASSGTGSAEAFF.